Listed here are 20 T cell receptor beta chains from one sample, sequenced in a study of blood T cell repertoires in COVID-19 (dated by TCRdb to the early 2020s). The library was prepared using the immunoSEQ multiplex PCR assay. The table was pulled from immuneACCESS by TCRdb, which kept in-frame rearrangements only. Such tables lose some clones; where checked, under half of the loss comes from unresolved V genes, and the rest has no known cause. The sample has about 42,000 clones on record, 90% of them singletons. The ten largest clones add up to roughly 20% of the sample. Material: peripheral blood. Source of these receptors: a man between 70 and 80 years old with active COVID-19.

This clone has only a few counts. The J gene is TRBJ1-5, the V gene TRBV7-2, with D possibly TRBD1 on 5 matching bases. Germline CDR1 and CDR2: SGHTA and FQGNSA. The CDR3 spans 13 residues. V was trimmed by 5 bases and J by 6 bases, leaving 11 bases between them. This chain's CDR3 is CASSRLRGQPQHF. The DNA of the CDR3 is TGTGCCAGCAGCCGTCTAAGGGGTCAGCCCCAGCATTTT.

This clone was seen only once. This chain links TRBV28 with TRBJ1-4, with 7 bases aligning to TRBD1. There are 15 residues in the CDR3. The J segment lost 6 bases and the V segment lost 5 bases, leaving 9 bases of the junction unmatched. Germline V lookup: CDR1 MDHEN, CDR2 SYDVKM. The CDR3 here is CASSRGGDSDEKLFF. As DNA, the CDR3 is TGTGCCAGCAGTCGAGGTGGGGACAGTGATGAAAAACTGTTTTTT.

The chain couples TRBV29-1 to TRBJ1-1, with TRBD1 as a possible D gene (6 bases). Germline values: CDR1 SQVTM, CDR2 ANQGSEA. The V gene lost 7 bases and the J gene lost 2 bases, with 11 bases spanning the gap. The CDR3 is 12 residues long. Here the CDR3 reads CSAQGLNTEAFF. CDR3 coding DNA: TGCAGCGCACAGGGTCTAAACACTGAAGCTTTCTTT.

There are a few counts of this clone. The rearrangement links TRBV6-2 or TRBV6-3 to TRBJ1-5; perhaps TRBD1 as D (5 bases). With 2 bases removed from V and 1 base from J, the gap between germline ends came to 15 bases. In germline, CDR1 is MNHEY, CDR2 SVGEGT. The CDR3 sequence is 17 residues long. The CDR3 reads CASSYRTGGDSNQPQHF. DNA of the CDR3: TGTGCCAGCAGTTACCGCACGGGGGGAGACAGCAATCAGCCCCAGCATTTT.

V is TRBV28 and J is TRBJ2-1, with TRBD2 matching 9 bases. The CDR3 has 18 residues. Germline V gene data show CDR1 as MDHEN and CDR2 as SYDVKM. V shed 3 bases, J shed 3 bases, and the junction held 12 bases outside the gene matches. CDR3: CASSFIPGASGVYNEQFF. The CDR3 DNA is TGTGCCAGCAGTTTTATCCCGGGTGCTAGCGGGGTCTACAATGAGCAGTTCTTC.

The J gene is TRBJ2-3, the V gene TRBV9; D uncertain. The V and J ends lost 0 bases and 3 bases respectively, with 11 bases between them. Looked up from germline, CDR1 is SGDLS and CDR2 is YYNGEE. The CDR3 sequence is 15 residues long. The CDR3 is CASSVAPHETDTQYF. CDR3 nucleotides: TGTGCCAGCAGCGTAGCCCCCCACGAGACAGATACGCAGTATTTT.

The V call is TRBV27, the J call TRBJ1-5, with D perhaps matching TRBD1 (5 bases). Trimming removed 9 bases from V and 0 bases from J, with 12 bases in between. This CDR3 is 14 amino acids long. CDR1 is MNHEY and CDR2 is SMNVEV in the germline V gene (reference sequence). This chain's CDR3 is CASGGRGSNQPQHF. Written as DNA, the CDR3 is TGTGCCAGTGGGGGGAGAGGTAGCAATCAGCCCCAGCATTTT.

The gene calls are TRBV27 and TRBJ1-2; 8 nucleotides match TRBD1. V lost 5 bases, J lost 1 base, and 3 bases stayed unmatched. The CDR3 covers 14 residues. Germline loops: CDR1 MNHEY, CDR2 SMNVEV (reference sequence). The DNA for the CDR3 is TGTGCCAGCAGTCCGACAGGGGTTAACTATGGCTACACCTTC. Translation: CASSPTGVNYGYTF.

This rearrangement joins TRBV5-1 to TRBJ1-1; 7 bases line up with TRBD1. This CDR3 contains 14 residues. Unmatched junction bases numbered 0, after V lost 1 base and J lost 0 bases. In germline, CDR1 is SGHRS, CDR2 YFSETQ. For the CDR3, the DNA is TGCGCCAGCAGCTTGACAGGGGTGAACACTGAAGCTTTCTTT. Amino acids: CASSLTGVNTEAFF.

The CDR3 DNA reads as TGTGCCAGCAGCACTTCTTACACCGGGGAGCTGTTTTTT. Translated: CASSTSYTGELFF. V usage is TRBV5-4 and J usage is TRBJ2-2; D is unresolved. V was clipped by 4 bases and J by 3 bases, with 7 bases between them. The CDR3 length is 13 residues. Germline V lookup: CDR1 SGHNT, CDR2 YYREEE (reference sequence).

As to this clone: Additional DNA sequences in this sample encode the identical CDR3. The chain couples TRBV19 to TRBJ2-6; TRBD1 agrees at 7 bases. Germline V gene lookup returns CDR1 LNHDA and CDR2 SQIVND (reference sequence). The CDR3 has 16 residues. V gave up 6 bases and J gave up 2 bases; unmatched junction bases: 7. CDR3 coding DNA: TGTGCCAGTAGGCCTGGGACAGCTCCTGGGGCCAACGTCCTGACTTTC. Protein: CASRPGTAPGANVLTF.

The rearrangement links TRBV18 to TRBJ1-1; the D gene is possibly TRBD1 (5 bases). The V gene's germline CDR1 is KGHSH and CDR2 LQKENI. There are 13 residues in the CDR3. Trimming took off 5 bases at V and 1 base at J, with 8 bases between the two ends. The CDR3 DNA reads as TGTGCCAGCTCATTCGACAGGAACACTGAAGCTTTCTTT. This gives the protein CASSFDRNTEAFF.

This rearrangement joins TRBV9 to TRBJ2-1, with 11 bases fitting TRBD2. Trimming removed 3 bases from V and 9 bases from J; junction bases left unmatched: 5. Germline CDR1 is SGDLS and CDR2 is YYNGEE. The length of the CDR3 is 14 residues. CDR3 sequence: CASSGSGRVSEQFF. CDR3 nucleotide sequence: TGTGCCAGCAGCGGTAGCGGGAGGGTAAGTGAGCAGTTCTTC.

The gene calls are TRBV18 and TRBJ1-3, with a weak D call TRBD1 (6 bases). The CDR3 runs 16 residues. The germline CDR1 and CDR2 sequences are KGHSH and LQKENI. V lost 2 bases, J lost 0 bases, and 11 bases lay in between. The CDR3 bases are TGTGCCAGCTCACCAAGGGCGGACAGCTCTGGAAACACCATATATTTT. Translating it yields CASSPRADSSGNTIYF.

This clone was seen once. The rearrangement joins TRBV6-2 or TRBV6-3 to TRBJ1-5; D is ambiguous. CDR1 MNHEY and CDR2 SVGEGT come from the germline V gene. The CDR3 runs 15 residues. V was clipped by 2 bases and J by 10 bases, with 18 bases between them. The CDR3 spells CASSYPNTLTTPQHF. The CDR3 coding sequence is TGTGCCAGCAGTTACCCGAACACCCTTACCACCCCCCAGCATTTT.

The rearrangement uses TRBV7-8 and TRBJ1-2, with unresolved D. The CDR3 is 14 residues long. Per the germline V gene, CDR1 is SGHVS and CDR2 is FQNEAQ. V was shortened by 1 base and J by 8 bases, with 14 bases between the two germline ends. CDR3 sequence (DNA): TGTGCCAGCAGCTTAGTGCGGGATAGCCGGGGCTACACCTTC. Amino acids: CASSLVRDSRGYTF.

The chain combines TRBV5-1 with TRBJ2-1; 11 bases are a match to TRBD2. The CDR3 covers 15 residues. The germline V gene has CDR1 SGHRS and CDR2 YFSETQ. V lost 10 bases and J lost 6; bases outside the gene matches: 12. The CDR3 loop reads CASGPGTSGPNEQFF. For the CDR3, the DNA is TGCGCCTCGGGGCCGGGGACTAGCGGCCCCAATGAGCAGTTCTTC.

The rearrangement uses TRBV27 and TRBJ1-6; D perhaps matches TRBD1 (5 bases). Per the germline V gene, CDR1 is MNHEY and CDR2 is SMNVEV (reference sequence). This CDR3 is built from 18 residues. The V end was cut by 4 bases, the J end by 5 bases, with 21 bases between. This CDR3 is CASSSPGGTAGNNSPLHF. In DNA, the CDR3 is TGTGCCAGCAGTTCCCCCGGGGGGACGGCGGGGAATAATTCACCCCTCCACTTT.

V gene TRBV7-2 combines with J gene TRBJ1-5; 10 nucleotides align to TRBD1. The germline gives CDR1 SGHTA, CDR2 FQGNSA. The CDR3 runs 15 residues. J lost 5 bases, V lost 5 bases, and 6 bases had no gene match. The CDR3 sequence is CASSRGQGPDQPQHF. CDR3 coding DNA: TGTGCCAGCAGCCGGGGACAGGGGCCGGATCAGCCCCAGCATTTT. Supplemented by reference TRBV7-2 and TRBJ1-5, the full variable domain reads GAGVSQSPSNKVTEKGKDVELRCDPISGHTALYWYRQSLGQGLEFLIYFQGNSAPDKSGLPSDRFSAERTGGSVSTLTIQRTQQEDSAVYLCASSRGQGPDQPQHFGDGTRLSIL.

V usage is TRBV30 and J usage is TRBJ1-2; tentative D call: TRBD1 (6 bases). The germline gives CDR1 GTSNPN, CDR2 SVGIG (reference sequence). The CDR3 is 11 amino acids. Trimming pared 2 bases from V and 7 bases from J, leaving 8 bases between. The chain's CDR3 is CAWSRGAGYTF. The CDR3 nucleotides are TGTGCCTGGAGTCGGGGGGCTGGCTACACCTTC. The full variable domain, with the rest looked up from reference TRBV30 and TRBJ1-2, is SQTIHQWPATLVQPVGSPLSLECTVEGTSNPNLYWYRQAAGRGLQLLFYSVGIGQISSEVPQNLSASRPQDRQFILSSKKLLLSDSGFYLCAWSRGAGYTFGSGTRLTVV.